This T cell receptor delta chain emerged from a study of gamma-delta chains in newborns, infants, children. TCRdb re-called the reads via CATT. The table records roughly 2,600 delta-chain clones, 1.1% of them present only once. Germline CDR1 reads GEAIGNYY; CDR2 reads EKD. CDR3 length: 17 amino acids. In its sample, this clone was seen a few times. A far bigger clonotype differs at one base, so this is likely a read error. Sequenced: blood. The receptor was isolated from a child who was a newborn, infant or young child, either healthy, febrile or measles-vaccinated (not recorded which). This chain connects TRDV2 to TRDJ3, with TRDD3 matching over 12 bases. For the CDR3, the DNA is TGTGCCTGTGACATACTGGGGGATACCTGGGACGCCCGACAGATGTTTTTC. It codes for CACDILGDTWDARQMFF.